A single sample gave rise to the 19 T cell receptor beta chains below, sequenced in a study of monozygotic twins with inflammatory bowel disease. TCRdb reprocessed the 5' RACE reads, keeping one entry per CDR3 protein, no DNA. This table holds approximately 100,000 distinct CDR3 sequences. Sample: blood. The receptor source for this set is a human donor with ulcerative colitis or Crohn's disease, or a healthy co-twin of an affected twin (not recorded which).

This chain joins TRBV27 and TRBJ2-1. In germline, CDR1 is MNHEY, CDR2 SMNVEV (reference sequence). The CDR3 is 15 residues long. The CDR3 here is CASSFRQDPYNEQFF.

V is TRBV4-1 and J is TRBJ2-2; TCRdb calls TRBD1, which cannot be checked without DNA. This CDR3 is 17 amino acids long. Germline V lookup: CDR1 MGHRA, CDR2 YSYEKL. CDR3 amino acids: CASSQDFIRTDPGELFF.

V usage is TRBV12-3 or TRBV12-4 and J usage is TRBJ1-6; TCRdb lists TRBD1, though no DNA is available to test this call. This CDR3 is built from 14 residues. CDR3 protein: CATRGGSYNSPLHF.

V gene TRBV30 combines with J gene TRBJ1-2. From germline, CDR1 is GTSNPN and CDR2 SVGIG (reference sequence). The CDR3 is made up of 13 amino acids. CDR3 amino acids: CAWSPGLNYGYTF. Full variable domain (remainder filled in from reference TRBV30 and TRBJ1-2): SQTIHQWPATLVQPVGSPLSLECTVEGTSNPNLYWYRQAAGRGLQLLFYSVGIGQISSEVPQNLSASRPQDRQFILSSKKLLLSDSGFYLCAWSPGLNYGYTFGSGTRLTVV.

V and J are TRBV5-1 and TRBJ2-3; absent DNA, TCRdb's TRBD1 call cannot be checked. CDR3 length equals 13 residues. CDR1 and CDR2 (germline): SGHRS, YFSETQ. This CDR3 is CASQQGSTDTQYF.

V and J are TRBV5-4 and TRBJ2-3; TCRdb's D gene call, TRBD2, goes unchecked for lack of DNA. The V gene's germline CDR1 is SGHNT and CDR2 YYREEE (reference sequence). The CDR3 has 15 residues. The CDR3: CASSLTSGGADTQYF.

The chain uses TRBV14 and TRBJ1-4; TCRdb calls TRBD1, which cannot be checked without DNA. The germline CDR1 and CDR2 sequences are SGHDN and FVKESK. This CDR3 is built from 14 residues. The CDR3 loop reads CASSAGIRDEKLFF.

The CDR3 sequence is CASSLTTGGNSPLHF. The chain couples TRBV7-2 to TRBJ1-6; TCRdb designates TRBD1, a call that cannot be tested without DNA. The germline gives CDR1 SGHTA, CDR2 FQGNSA. The CDR3 loop spans 15 amino acids.

V usage is TRBV4-1 and J usage is TRBJ2-1; with no DNA, the TCRdb D assignment of TRBD2 cannot be verified. Germline-derived CDR1 and CDR2 are MGHRA and YSYEKL. This CDR3 is built from 16 residues. This chain's CDR3 is CASSQRLAGDADEQFF.

The V and J genes are TRBV15 and TRBJ2-3; the TCRdb call, TRBD1, lacks DNA for checking. Looked up from germline, CDR1 is LNHNV and CDR2 is YYDKDF (reference sequence). CDR3 length: 14 residues. CDR3 amino acids: CATSTDRGTDTQYF.

The V gene is TRBV19, the J gene TRBJ2-6; TCRdb's D call of TRBD1 is untestable without DNA. The CDR3 spans 14 residues. The germline V gene encodes CDR1 LNHDA and CDR2 SQIVND (reference sequence). The CDR3 spells CASISGAGANVLTF.

The J gene is TRBJ1-1, the V gene TRBV7-3; the TCRdb call, TRBD1, lacks DNA for checking. CDR3 length equals 15 residues. The germline V gene has CDR1 SGHTA and CDR2 FQGTGA. The CDR3 region is CASRGQGAPNTEAFF.

The V and J genes are TRBV18 and TRBJ1-4. The CDR3 sequence is 15 residues long. Per the germline V gene, CDR1 is KGHSH and CDR2 is LQKENI. CDR3 sequence: CASSSSGTYNEKLFF. Using reference TRBV18 and TRBJ1-4 for the parts outside the CDR3, the full variable domain is NAGVMQNPRHLVRRRGQEARLRCSPMKGHSHVYWYRQLPEEGLKFMVYLQKENIIDESGMPKERFSAEFPKEGPSILRIQQVVRGDSAAYFCASSSSGTYNEKLFFGSGTQLSVL.

This chain uses TRBV7-2 with TRBJ2-5. Germline CDR1 SGHTA, CDR2 FQGNSA. The CDR3 has 14 amino acids. The CDR3 sequence is CASSPSGLQETQYF.

The chain carries TRBV28 and TRBJ1-4; TCRdb returns TRBD1, unconfirmable since there is no DNA. CDR1 and CDR2 (germline): MDHEN, SYDVKM. The CDR3 length is 17 residues. The CDR3 region is CASSFPGQGGYNEKLFF.

This rearrangement joins TRBV20-1 to TRBJ2-7; TCRdb indicates TRBD2, and absent DNA this call remains unverified. The CDR3 covers 15 residues. CDR1 is DFQATT and CDR2 is SNEGSKA in the germline V gene (reference sequence). CDR3 residues: CSAREPAGGRYEQYF.

The V and J genes are TRBV12-3 or TRBV12-4 and TRBJ2-3; TCRdb outputs TRBD2, but without DNA this stays unchecked. This CDR3 spans 14 amino acids. CDR3 sequence reads: CASSFGGGTDTQYF.

The chain is built from TRBV5-1 and TRBJ1-1. The CDR3 length is 12 residues. CDR1 and CDR2 from the germline V gene are SGHRS and YFSETQ. CDR3 sequence: CASTIGGGEAFF.

V and J are TRBV7-9 and TRBJ2-1; absent DNA, TCRdb's TRBD2 call cannot be checked. The CDR3 sequence is 16 residues long. Germline V CDR1 and CDR2: SEHNR, FQNEAQ (reference sequence). This CDR3 is CASSLLLAVSYNEQFF.